These T cell receptor beta chains were read from a single sample in a study of T cells in Graves' hyperthyroidism and ophthalmopathy. TCRdb reprocessed the multiplex PCR reads via MiXCR and lists one record per CDR3 protein. This table has fewer than 700,000 distinct CDR3 sequences, 15% to 20% appearing once. Material: blood. These receptors all come from a woman aged 30 to 39 with Graves' hyperthyroidism. The CDR3 runs from the conserved cysteine through the conserved F or W. The D gene is left open where the match is weak. Size is omitted from some rows. Given values are once, few, many or a class for expanded clones.

v_gene	abundance	d_gene	j_gene	CDR3nt	CDR3aa
TRBV20-1	NA	NA	TRBJ1-4	TGCAGTGCTAGAGATCCGTCGAGATTTTATAATGAAAAACTGTTTTTT	CSARDPSRFYNEKLFF
TRBV5-1	many	NA	TRBJ2-3	TGCGCCAGCAGCTTGGAAGGGACACTGGGGAATACGCAGTATTTT	CASSLEGTLGNTQYF
TRBV6-1	many	TRBD2	TRBJ2-5	TGTGCCAGCAGTTCAGCGGGAGTTAAGACCCAGTACTTC	CASSSAGVKTQYF
TRBV4-3	NA	NA	TRBJ2-1	TGCGCCAGCAGCCAAGTGGAATCAGGGTACAATGAGCAGTTCTTC	CASSQVESGYNEQFF
TRBV7-9	many	NA	TRBJ1-1	TGTGCCAGCAGCTTAGTACGGACCAACACTGAAGCTTTCTTT	CASSLVRTNTEAFF
TRBV18	NA	NA	TRBJ2-7	TGTGCCAGCTCACCTACTACAGGGAGTGAGGAGCAGTACTTC	CASSPTTGSEEQYF
TRBV29-1	NA	NA	TRBJ2-3	TGCAGCGTTGTAGTAGCTAGCACAGATACGCAGTATTTT	CSVVVASTDTQYF
TRBV11-2	few	NA	TRBJ1-4	TGTGCCAGCGCCCCGAGGGATAATGAAAAACTGTTTTTT	CASAPRDNEKLFF
TRBV19	few	TRBD1	TRBJ1-2	TGTGCCACCCTCCGGGTTTTAGGACAGGACTATGGCTACACCTTC	CATLRVLGQDYGYTF
TRBV28	few	TRBD2	TRBJ2-7	TGTGCCAGCAGTTTTGTAGCGGGCCCCTACGAGCAGTACTTC	CASSFVAGPYEQYF
TRBV3-1	many	NA	TRBJ2-7	TGTGCCAGCAGCCAAGATTGGCCATCAGGCGAGCAGTACTTC	CASSQDWPSGEQYF
TRBV20-1	many	TRBD2	TRBJ2-7	TGCAGTGCTTACGATAACCAGCGGGACCATCCGGGGGAGCAGTACTTC	CSAYDNQRDHPGEQYF
TRBV20-1	many	TRBD2	TRBJ2-7	TGCAGCCCAGGCGGGAGGGCGGGCGAGCAGTACTTC	CSPGGRAGEQYF
TRBV2	many	TRBD2	TRBJ2-7	TGTTGTTGCGGGAGTTTTAACGAGCAGTACTTC	CCCGSFNEQYF
TRBV3-2	few	NA	TRBJ1-6	TGTGCCAGCAGCCAAGTCCCCCACTTCTCCTATAATTCACCCCTCCACTTT	CASSQVPHFSYNSPLHF
TRBV6-1	few	NA	TRBJ2-7	TGTGCCAGCAGTGAAGGCAGGAATTACGAGCAGTACTTC	CASSEGRNYEQYF
TRBV10-3	many	NA	TRBJ2-5	TGTGCCATCAGTGAGGTAGAGCGGAAAGAGACCCAGTACTTC	CAISEVERKETQYF
TRBV7-2	NA	NA	TRBJ2-5	TGTGCCAGCAGCTTCGGACTGAGAGAAGGGACCCAGTACTTC	CASSFGLREGTQYF
TRBV6-4	NA	NA	TRBJ1-2	TGTGCCAGCAGTGGGCAGGGGCCCTGCTATGGCTACACCTTC	CASSGQGPCYGYTF